This T cell receptor beta chain was sequenced in a study of spatial heterogeneity in lung cancer. Overall study context: There were, on average, more than 9.5 raw-read appearances for each unique TCR and UMI combination. General study findings and limits: Ubiquitous and regional expanded TCR counts mirrored ubiquitous and regional nonsynonymous mutation counts, respectively. One measure, the expanded intratumoral alpha and beta TCR count, tracked tumor mutation counts.

Comment on this clonotype: The antigen remains unidentified.

Every TCR cDNA molecule bore its own unique molecular identifier. TCRdb passed the 5' RACE reads through MiXCR, listing each CDR3 protein once. The sample gives about 100,000 distinct CDR3 sequences, roughly 4.5% of which show up once; 21% is in the top ten. Between the trimmed V and J ends, which lost 5 bases and 4 bases, there was a span of 17 bases. This CDR3 comprises 15 residues. Germline V gene data show CDR1 as SEHNR and CDR2 as FQNEAQ (reference sequence). Sample time point: sample taken at primary tumor resection. The donors, about 78 patients with untreated early-stage non-small cell lung cancer, provided the samples.

The starting material was lung tumor tissue, obtained at surgery. The clonotype was recovered from a male donor with early-stage non-small cell lung cancer. The rearrangement links TRBV7-9 to TRBJ1-1; TRBD1 is a possible D gene (5 bases). CDR3 in DNA: TGTGCCAGCAGCCTCCGGGACCAAGCTGGCACTGAAGCTTTCTTT. Its protein is CASSLRDQAGTEAFF.